The 6 T cell receptor beta chains below all came from one sample that was sequenced in a study of shared clonotypes between healthy human individuals. Positive CCR7 selection of CD45RO-negative cells yielded the naive CD8 cells, and terminally differentiated effector memory CD45RA+ cells were excluded. Clones were read by immunoSEQ multiplex PCR, and TCRdb kept only the in-frame ones, dropping some. The top ten clones hold around 1.7% of a sample with roughly 2.1 million clones, around 93% of them seen once. Sequencing was performed on naive CD8+ T cells from PBMCs. The receptors were gathered from a man aged 18-30 years in good health. Some clones in this sample may be carry-over from other donors' samples.

This chain joins TRBV25-1 and TRBJ2-3, with 9 bases matching TRBD1. The CDR3 sequence is 16 residues long. Trimming took 8 bases from V and 4 from J; bases not matched to a gene: 13. The germline V gene has CDR1 MGHDK and CDR2 SYGVNS. The CDR3, as DNA: TGTGCCAGCGCGGAATTCGGGACAGGGAGATCAGATACGCAGTATTTT. The encoded protein is CASAEFGTGRSDTQYF.

The chain is built from TRBV7-9 and TRBJ1-1; tentatively, D is TRBD1 (5 bases). Germline loops: CDR1 SEHNR, CDR2 FQNEAQ (reference sequence). This CDR3 has 17 residues. The V end was cut by 5 bases, the J end by 5 bases, with 24 bases between. CDR3 nucleotides: TGTGCCAGCAGCCCCGCCGGATTTATAGGGGCTGGGACTGAAGCTTTCTTT. Protein: CASSPAGFIGAGTEAFF.

This clone was observed a few times. The CDR3 sequence: CASSTLQGGTEAFF. The CDR3 DNA is TGTGCCAGCAGCACTTTACAGGGAGGAACTGAAGCTTTCTTT. J is TRBJ1-1 and V is TRBV7-9; D may be TRBD1 (6 bases). This CDR3 is 14 amino acids long. CDR1 is SEHNR, CDR2 FQNEAQ, per germline (reference sequence). V dropped 5 bases and J dropped 5 bases, with 15 bases sitting between them.

The V call is TRBV14, the J call TRBJ1-2, with a weak D call TRBD1 (6 bases). Germline V gives CDR1 SGHDN, CDR2 FVKESK. The CDR3 is made up of 15 amino acids. V was cut by 3 bases and J by 3 bases, with 14 bases left in between. The CDR3 nucleotides are TGTGCCAGCAGCCAGGAGGACAGCCTTCACTATGGCTACACCTTC. This translates into CASSQEDSLHYGYTF.

The chain combines TRBV7-2 with TRBJ2-7; D may match TRBD1 or TRBD2 (6 bases each). V was clipped by 5 bases and J by 7 bases, with 12 bases between them. The CDR3 sequence is 12 residues long. Germline V CDR1 and CDR2: SGHTA, FQGNSA. CDR3 DNA sequence: TGTGCCAGCAGCGGGCGGAGGGGGGAGCAGTACTTC. It translates to CASSGRRGEQYF.

This chain links TRBV2 with TRBJ2-7; TRBD1 aligns across 7 bases. There are 16 residues in the CDR3. Germline trimming cut 6 bases from V and 1 base from J; bases unmatched to any gene: 12. Germline V gives CDR1 SNHLY, CDR2 FYNNEI. CDR3 bases: TGTGCCAGCAGACAAGAAGGGACAGTATCTTCCTACGAGCAGTACTTC. Translation: CASRQEGTVSSYEQYF.